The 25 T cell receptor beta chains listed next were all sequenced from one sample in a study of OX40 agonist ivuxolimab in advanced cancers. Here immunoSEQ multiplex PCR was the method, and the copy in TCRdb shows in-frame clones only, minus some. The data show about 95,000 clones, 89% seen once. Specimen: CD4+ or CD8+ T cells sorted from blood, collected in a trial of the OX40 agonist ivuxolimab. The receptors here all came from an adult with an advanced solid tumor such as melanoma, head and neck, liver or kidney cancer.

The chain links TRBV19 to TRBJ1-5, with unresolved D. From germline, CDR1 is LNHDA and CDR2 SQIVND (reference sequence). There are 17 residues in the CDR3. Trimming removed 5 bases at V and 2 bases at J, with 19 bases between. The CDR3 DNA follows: TGTGCCAGTAGTTTGGGTCATAATTTTTGGGGCAATCAGCCCCAGCATTTT. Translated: CASSLGHNFWGNQPQHF.

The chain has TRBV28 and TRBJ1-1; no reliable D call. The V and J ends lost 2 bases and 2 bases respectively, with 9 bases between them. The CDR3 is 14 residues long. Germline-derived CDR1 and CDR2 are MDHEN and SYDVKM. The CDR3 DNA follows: TGTGCCAGCAGTTTAGATCCCTCAAACACTGAAGCTTTCTTT. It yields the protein CASSLDPSNTEAFF.

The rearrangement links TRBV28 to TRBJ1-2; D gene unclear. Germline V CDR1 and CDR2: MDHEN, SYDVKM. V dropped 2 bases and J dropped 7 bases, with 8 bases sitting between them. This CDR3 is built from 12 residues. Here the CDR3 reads CASSLRRGGYTF. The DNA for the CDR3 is TGTGCCAGCAGTTTAAGAAGAGGTGGCTACACCTTC.

CDR3 DNA: TGTGCCAGCAGCACCCGGGGTTCCTACGAGCAGTACTTC. Its protein product is CASSTRGSYEQYF. J is TRBJ2-7 and V is TRBV11-3; maybe TRBD2 (5 bases). Trimming removed 5 bases at V and 1 base at J, with 9 bases between. Germline CDR1 SGHNT, CDR2 YENEEA. The CDR3 consists of 13 residues.

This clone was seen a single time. The CDR3 DNA is TGCAGCGGTGTCCCGTCCGGATCCCACGAGCAGTACTTC. Encoded protein: CSGVPSGSHEQYF. The J gene is TRBJ2-7, the V gene TRBV29-1; D not resolved. This CDR3 has 13 amino acids. V gave up 7 bases and J gave up 5 bases, with 18 bases separating them. Germline assignment: CDR1 SQVTM and CDR2 ANQGSEA.

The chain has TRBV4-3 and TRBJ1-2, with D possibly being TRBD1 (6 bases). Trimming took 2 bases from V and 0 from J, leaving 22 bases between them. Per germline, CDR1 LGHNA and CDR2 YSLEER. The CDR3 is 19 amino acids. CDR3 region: CASSQLNFDRDTANYGYTF. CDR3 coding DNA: TGCGCCAGCAGCCAACTGAACTTTGACCGGGACACTGCTAACTATGGCTACACCTTC.

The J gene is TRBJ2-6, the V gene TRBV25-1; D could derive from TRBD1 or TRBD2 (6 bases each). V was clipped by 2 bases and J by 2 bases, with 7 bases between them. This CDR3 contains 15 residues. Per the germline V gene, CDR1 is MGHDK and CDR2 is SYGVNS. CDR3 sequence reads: CASSERGAGANVLTF. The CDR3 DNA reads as TGTGCCAGCAGTGAAAGGGGGGCTGGGGCCAACGTCCTGACTTTC.

CDR3 region: CASSRTQANSGNTIYF. For the CDR3, the DNA is TGTGCCAGTAGTAGGACGCAGGCCAACTCTGGAAACACCATATATTTT. The J gene is TRBJ1-3, the V gene TRBV19; unclear D gene. CDR3 length: 16 residues. Trimming stripped 4 bases from V and 0 bases from J, with 13 bases between. Germline V lookup: CDR1 LNHDA, CDR2 SQIVND (reference sequence). The complete variable domain, with remaining parts taken from reference TRBV19 and TRBJ1-3, reads DGGITQSPKYLFRKEGQNVTLSCEQNLNHDAMYWYRQDPGQGLRLIYYSQIVNDFQKGDIAEGYSVSREKKESFPLTVTSAQKNPTAFYLCASSRTQANSGNTIYFGEGSWLTVV.

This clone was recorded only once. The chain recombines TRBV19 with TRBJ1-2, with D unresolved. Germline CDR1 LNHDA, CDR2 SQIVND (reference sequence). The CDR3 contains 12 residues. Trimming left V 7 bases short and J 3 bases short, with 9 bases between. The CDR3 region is CASKNPHYGYTF. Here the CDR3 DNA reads TGTGCCAGTAAAAACCCCCACTATGGCTACACCTTC.

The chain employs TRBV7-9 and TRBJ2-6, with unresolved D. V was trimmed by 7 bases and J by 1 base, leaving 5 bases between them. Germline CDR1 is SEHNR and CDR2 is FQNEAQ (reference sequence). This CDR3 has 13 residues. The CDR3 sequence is CASKRSGANVLTF. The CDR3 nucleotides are TGTGCCAGCAAAAGGTCTGGGGCCAACGTCCTGACTTTC.

CDR3 sequence (DNA): TGTGCCAGCAGTTTAAAAGGGACAGGGGGCTATGGCTACACCTTC. This translates into CASSLKGTGGYGYTF. V and J are TRBV27 and TRBJ1-2; 11 bases fit TRBD1. The V and J ends lost 2 bases and 4 bases, in that order; junction bases with no gene match: 3. The CDR3 has 15 residues. Germline CDR1 reads MNHEY; CDR2 reads SMNVEV (reference sequence).

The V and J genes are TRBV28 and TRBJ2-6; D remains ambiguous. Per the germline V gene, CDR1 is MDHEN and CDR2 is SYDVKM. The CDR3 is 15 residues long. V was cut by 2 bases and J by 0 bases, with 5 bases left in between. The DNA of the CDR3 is TGTGCCAGCAGTTTAATTGGCTCTGGGGCCAACGTCCTGACTTTC. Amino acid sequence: CASSLIGSGANVLTF.

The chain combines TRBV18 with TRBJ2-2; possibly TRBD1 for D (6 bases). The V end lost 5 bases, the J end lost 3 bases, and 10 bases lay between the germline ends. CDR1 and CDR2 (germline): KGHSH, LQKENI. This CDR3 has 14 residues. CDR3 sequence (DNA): TGTGCCAGCTCATGGGGGCAGGACACCGGGGAGCTGTTTTTT. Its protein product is CASSWGQDTGELFF.

The CDR3 nucleotides read TGTGCCAGCAGCCTTTATCAGGGCTCTAATGAAAAACTGTTTTTT. Its protein product is CASSLYQGSNEKLFF. The chain couples TRBV28 to TRBJ1-4, with a tentative D call TRBD1 (5 bases). Per germline, CDR1 MDHEN and CDR2 SYDVKM. This CDR3 contains 15 residues. V was trimmed by 6 bases and J by 3 bases, leaving 14 bases between them.

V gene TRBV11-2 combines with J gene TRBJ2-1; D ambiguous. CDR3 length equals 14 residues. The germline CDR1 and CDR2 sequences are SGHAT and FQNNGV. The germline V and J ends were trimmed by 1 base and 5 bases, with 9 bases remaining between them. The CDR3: CASSLGSPDNEQFF. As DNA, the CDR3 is TGTGCCAGCAGCTTAGGTTCCCCGGACAATGAGCAGTTCTTC.

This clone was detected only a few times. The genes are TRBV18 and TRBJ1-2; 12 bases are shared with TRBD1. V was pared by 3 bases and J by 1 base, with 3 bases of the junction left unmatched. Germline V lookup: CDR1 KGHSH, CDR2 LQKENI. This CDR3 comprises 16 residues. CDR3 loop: CASSPGTGGGNYGYTF. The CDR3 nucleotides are TGTGCCAGCTCACCCGGGACAGGGGGCGGTAACTATGGCTACACCTTC.

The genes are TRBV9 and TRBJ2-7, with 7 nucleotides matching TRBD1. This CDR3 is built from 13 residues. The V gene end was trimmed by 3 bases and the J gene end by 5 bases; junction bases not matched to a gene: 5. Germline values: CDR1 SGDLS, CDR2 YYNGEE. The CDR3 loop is CASSAPTGHEQYF. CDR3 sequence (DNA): TGTGCCAGCAGCGCACCGACAGGGCACGAGCAGTACTTC.

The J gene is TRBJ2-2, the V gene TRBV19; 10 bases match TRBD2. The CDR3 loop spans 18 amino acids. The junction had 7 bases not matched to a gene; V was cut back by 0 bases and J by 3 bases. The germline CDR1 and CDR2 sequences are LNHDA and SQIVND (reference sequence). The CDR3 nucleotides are TGTGCCAGTAGTATAGAAGCGGGAGGGCATCCCGACACCGGGGAGCTGTTTTTT. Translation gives CASSIEAGGHPDTGELFF.

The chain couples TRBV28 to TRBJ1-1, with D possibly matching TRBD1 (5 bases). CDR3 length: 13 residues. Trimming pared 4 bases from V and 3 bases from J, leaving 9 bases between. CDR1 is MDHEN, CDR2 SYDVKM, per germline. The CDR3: CASSSGGDTEAFF. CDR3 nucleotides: TGTGCCAGCAGTTCCGGGGGTGACACTGAAGCTTTCTTT.

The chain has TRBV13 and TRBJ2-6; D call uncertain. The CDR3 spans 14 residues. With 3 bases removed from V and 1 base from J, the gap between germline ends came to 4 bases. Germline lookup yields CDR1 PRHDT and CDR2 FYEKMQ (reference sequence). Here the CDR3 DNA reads TGTGCCAGCAGCTTTCGGTCTGGGGCCAACGTCCTGACTTTC. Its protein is CASSFRSGANVLTF.

CDR3 protein: CASSPRQILIYEQYF. The CDR3 region has the DNA TGTGCCAGCAGCCCGCGACAGATTCTCATCTACGAGCAGTACTTC. The chain has TRBV2 and TRBJ2-7; perhaps TRBD1 as D (5 bases). The CDR3 covers 15 residues. Trimming stripped 6 bases from V and 3 bases from J, with 18 bases between. CDR1 is SNHLY and CDR2 is FYNNEI in the germline V gene.

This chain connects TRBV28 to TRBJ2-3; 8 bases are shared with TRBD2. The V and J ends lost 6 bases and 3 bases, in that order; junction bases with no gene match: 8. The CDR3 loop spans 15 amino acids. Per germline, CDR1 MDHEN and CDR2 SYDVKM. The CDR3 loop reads CASRISGSLTDTQYF. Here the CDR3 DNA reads TGTGCCAGCAGGATAAGCGGGAGTCTAACAGATACGCAGTATTTT.

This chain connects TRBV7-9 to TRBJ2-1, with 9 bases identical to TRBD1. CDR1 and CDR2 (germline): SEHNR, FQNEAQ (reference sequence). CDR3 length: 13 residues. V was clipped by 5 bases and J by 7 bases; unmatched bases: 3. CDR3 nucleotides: TGTGCCAGCAGCCTTGGGACAGGGAATGAGCAGTTCTTC. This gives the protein CASSLGTGNEQFF.

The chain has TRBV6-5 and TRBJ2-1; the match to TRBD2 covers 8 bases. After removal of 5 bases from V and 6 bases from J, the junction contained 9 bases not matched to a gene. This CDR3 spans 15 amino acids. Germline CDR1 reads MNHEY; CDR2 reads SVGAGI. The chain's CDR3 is CASSNAGGRGNEQFF. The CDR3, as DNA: TGTGCCAGCAGTAACGCGGGAGGTCGAGGCAATGAGCAGTTCTTC.

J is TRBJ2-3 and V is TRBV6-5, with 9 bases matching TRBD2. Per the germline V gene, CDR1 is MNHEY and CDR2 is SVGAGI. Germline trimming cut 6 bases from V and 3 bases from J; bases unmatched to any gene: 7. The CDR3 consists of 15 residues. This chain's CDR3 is CASRQLAGGTDTQYF. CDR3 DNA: TGTGCCAGCAGACAGTTGGCGGGAGGGACAGATACGCAGTATTTT.